Shown below are 28 T cell receptor beta chains from a single sample sequenced in a study of shared clonotypes between healthy human individuals. Measured with immunoSEQ multiplex PCR; TCRdb has only the in-frame clones, and not every one. In the table there are roughly 720,000 clones, 90% of which are singletons. Sequenced material: memory CD8+ T cells from PBMCs. As for subset: CD45RO+ cells pooled with CCR7-negative TemRA cells. Receptors were obtained from a man aged 18 to 29 in good health. Some clones in this sample may be carry-over from other donors' samples.

This clone was seen only a few times. This rearrangement joins TRBV5-6 to TRBJ1-1; the D gene is possibly TRBD1 (5 bases). Trimming cost V 0 bases and J 8 bases, with 5 bases left between them. This CDR3 has 11 residues. CDR1 and CDR2 from the germline V gene are SGHDT and YYEEEE. The CDR3 region is CASSLDREAFF. The CDR3 DNA reads as TGTGCCAGCAGCTTGGACAGGGAAGCTTTCTTT.

For the CDR3, the DNA is TGCAGCGCAAGACAGGGGGCAAACACCGGGGAGCTGTTTTTT. This codes for CSARQGANTGELFF. This chain connects TRBV29-1 to TRBJ2-2; 10 bases are shared with TRBD1. Looked up from germline, CDR1 is SQVTM and CDR2 is ANQGSEA. V trimming: 7 bases; J trimming: 2 bases; junction bases outside the gene matches: 4. This CDR3 contains 14 residues.

The V and J genes are TRBV28 and TRBJ2-7; TRBD1 matches 7 bases. V gave up 6 bases and J gave up 0 bases; unmatched junction bases: 8. The germline gives CDR1 MDHEN, CDR2 SYDVKM. This CDR3 is built from 15 residues. DNA for the CDR3: TGTGCCAGCAGGCTTCGACAGGGCTACTCCTACGAGCAGTACTTC. Residues: CASRLRQGYSYEQYF.

The rearrangement uses TRBV4-1 and TRBJ2-5; D is perhaps TRBD1 (5 bases). Germline CDR1 is MGHRA and CDR2 is YSYEKL. The CDR3 totals 14 residues. V was pared by 0 bases and J by 5 bases, with 10 bases between. The DNA of the CDR3 is TGCGCCAGCAGCCAAGATCCAGGGTGGGAGACCCAGTACTTC. Translation: CASSQDPGWETQYF.

This chain joins TRBV11-2 and TRBJ1-5, with 10 nucleotides matching TRBD1. The V gene end was trimmed by 0 bases and the J gene end by 7 bases; junction bases not matched to a gene: 3. CDR1 is SGHAT, CDR2 FQNNGV, per germline. The length of the CDR3 is 15 residues. This CDR3 is CASSLEGQGMQPQHF. CDR3 sequence (DNA): TGTGCCAGCAGCTTAGAGGGACAGGGGATGCAGCCCCAGCATTTT.

This clone was observed a few times. Other DNA sequences within the sample encode an identical CDR3. The rearrangement links TRBV19 to TRBJ2-1; no firm D call. The V end was cut by 1 base, the J end by 4 bases, with 5 bases between. This CDR3 is built from 13 residues. CDR1 and CDR2 from the germline V gene are LNHDA and SQIVND (reference sequence). CDR3 in amino acids: CASSIGRYNEQFF. CDR3 DNA: TGTGCCAGTAGTATAGGGCGGTACAATGAGCAGTTCTTC.

The rearrangement joins TRBV10-3 to TRBJ1-1; a possible D gene is TRBD1 (5 bases). Trimming cost V 3 bases and J 9 bases, with 20 bases left between them. Germline CDR1 ENHRY, CDR2 SYGVKD. This CDR3 has 15 residues. The CDR3 bases are TGTGCCATCAGTGAAAGTACAGGTTTTCGGGCGCAAGCTTTCTTT. Its protein is CAISESTGFRAQAFF.

In this sample, this clone turned up a few times. A much larger clone differs from this one at a single base, so this may be a read error. The rearrangement links TRBV19 to TRBJ1-1; weak D call: TRBD1 (6 bases). Trimming pared 9 bases from V and 1 base from J, leaving 9 bases between. The germline V gene encodes CDR1 LNHDA and CDR2 SQIVND (reference sequence). The CDR3 has 12 residues. This CDR3 is CASRGPNTEAFF. CDR3 bases: TGTGCCAGCAGGGGCCCGAACACTGAAGCTTTCTTT.

The J gene is TRBJ2-2, the V gene TRBV7-9; D unresolved. Germline assignment: CDR1 SEHNR and CDR2 FQNEAQ (reference sequence). The CDR3 has 18 amino acids. V was pared by 5 bases and J by 0 bases, with 19 bases between. In nucleotides, the CDR3 is TGTGCCAGCAGCACAAAACTGAAATCTATCGCGAACACCGGGGAGCTGTTTTTT. Amino acid sequence: CASSTKLKSIANTGELFF.

V gene TRBV7-3 combines with J gene TRBJ2-1; a weak D match, TRBD2 (7 bases). The length of the CDR3 is 13 residues. V was shortened by 5 bases and J by 6 bases, with 11 bases between the two germline ends. Germline CDR1 and CDR2: SGHTA and FQGTGA. The CDR3 sequence: CASSVGGGNEQFF. In DNA form, the CDR3 reads TGTGCCAGCAGCGTGGGAGGGGGCAATGAGCAGTTCTTC.

The rearrangement links TRBV6-1 to TRBJ2-1; a weak D match, TRBD1 (5 bases). The germline CDR1 and CDR2 sequences are MNHNS and SASEGT. V lost 1 base to trimming and J lost 8 bases, with 9 bases between them. This CDR3 is 13 amino acids long. CDR3 in amino acids: CASSEEGLDEQFF. The CDR3 DNA reads as TGTGCCAGCAGTGAAGAGGGGCTCGATGAGCAGTTCTTC.

This chain links TRBV7-9 with TRBJ2-1; D unclear. The CDR3 loop spans 12 amino acids. The germline V gene has CDR1 SEHNR and CDR2 FQNEAQ (reference sequence). Between the trimmed V and J ends, which lost 3 bases and 9 bases, there was a span of 9 bases. CDR3 residues: CASSLGYFEQFF. The DNA of the CDR3 is TGTGCCAGCAGCTTGGGGTATTTTGAGCAGTTCTTC.

V and J are TRBV5-3 and TRBJ2-2; D remains ambiguous. TRBV5-3 belongs to the ORF category, with a function that is uncertain. This CDR3 is 14 amino acids long. V was shortened by 3 bases and J by 6 bases, with 12 bases between the two germline ends. This chain's CDR3 is CARSSSHRAGELFF. The CDR3 DNA reads TGTGCCAGAAGCTCATCTCATAGGGCCGGGGAGCTGTTTTTT.

The chain uses TRBV29-1 and TRBJ2-1; D might be TRBD1 (6 bases). This CDR3 contains 12 residues. Looked up from germline, CDR1 is SQVTM and CDR2 is ANQGSEA. Trimming left V 7 bases short and J 7 bases short, with 14 bases between. CDR3 in DNA: TGCAGCGGCACAGGGCCAATTAATGAGCAGTTCTTC. Amino acid sequence: CSGTGPINEQFF.

The chain uses TRBV27 and TRBJ2-6; weak D call: TRBD1 (6 bases). With 7 bases removed from V and 2 bases from J, the gap between germline ends came to 18 bases. The CDR3 loop spans 17 amino acids. Germline CDR1 and CDR2: MNHEY and SMNVEV (reference sequence). The CDR3 is CASKSWDKAAGANVLTF. The DNA for the CDR3 is TGTGCCAGCAAATCTTGGGACAAGGCCGCTGGGGCCAACGTCCTGACTTTC.

V gene TRBV28 combines with J gene TRBJ1-5; D ambiguous. Between the trimmed V and J ends, which lost 5 bases and 0 bases, there was a span of 14 bases. The CDR3 contains 16 residues. Germline CDR1 MDHEN, CDR2 SYDVKM. As DNA, the CDR3 is TGTGCCAGCAGTCCTAAACCAATAAATAGCAATCAGCCCCAGCATTTT. This codes for CASSPKPINSNQPQHF. Looking up the rest from reference TRBV28 and TRBJ1-5 gives the full variable domain: DVKVTQSSRYLVKRTGEKVFLECVQDMDHENMFWYRQDPGLGLRLIYFSYDVKMKEKGDIPEGYSVSREKKERFSLILESASTNQTSMYLCASSPKPINSNQPQHFGDGTRLSIL.

Points on this clone: Within the sample, other DNA sequences also encode this same CDR3. This chain joins TRBV9 and TRBJ2-5; the D gene is possibly TRBD1 (5 bases). Trimming took 4 bases from V and 7 from J, leaving 8 bases between them. This CDR3 spans 11 amino acids. Per the germline V gene, CDR1 is SGDLS and CDR2 is YYNGEE. CDR3 DNA sequence: TGTGCCAGCAGCCAGGGCGGGACCCAGTACTTC. Encoded protein: CASSQGGTQYF.

The CDR3 reads CASSVVQGRAQPQHF. CDR3 sequence (DNA): TGTGCCAGCAGTGTCGTGCAGGGAAGGGCTCAGCCCCAGCATTTT. The chain is built from TRBV2 and TRBJ1-5, with a possible D match to TRBD1 (5 bases). CDR3 size: 15 residues. Germline CDR1 is SNHLY and CDR2 is FYNNEI. The V end was cut by 4 bases, the J end by 6 bases, with 16 bases between.

This chain joins TRBV29-1 and TRBJ2-7; maybe TRBD1 (5 bases). Germline V gives CDR1 SQVTM, CDR2 ANQGSEA. CDR3 length: 12 amino acids. Between the trimmed V and J ends, which lost 1 base and 6 bases, there was a span of 10 bases. CDR3 residues: CSVEGQGTEQYF. CDR3 sequence (DNA): TGCAGCGTTGAAGGGCAGGGTACCGAGCAGTACTTC.

The chain links TRBV5-1 to TRBJ2-1; D ambiguous. Deletions cut 0 bases from V and 5 bases from J, with 6 bases between. The length of the CDR3 is 13 residues. From germline, CDR1 is SGHRS and CDR2 YFSETQ. The CDR3 protein is CASSLGLNNEQFF. The CDR3 DNA is TGCGCCAGCAGCTTGGGCTTAAACAATGAGCAGTTCTTC. The whole variable domain, remainder taken from reference TRBV5-1 and TRBJ2-1, is KAGVTQTPRYLIKTRGQQVTLSCSPISGHRSVSWYQQTPGQGLQFLFEYFSETQRNKGNFPGRFSGRQFSNSRSEMNVSTLELGDSALYLCASSLGLNNEQFFGPGTRLTVL.

V and J are TRBV11-3 and TRBJ2-7; D not resolved. The germline V gene has CDR1 SGHNT and CDR2 YENEEA. This CDR3 spans 12 amino acids. V lost 8 bases and J 5 bases, leaving 13 bases between the germline ends. CDR3 protein: CASRSNANEQYF. As DNA, the CDR3 is TGTGCCAGCCGGTCAAATGCTAACGAGCAGTACTTC.

This clone was seen a handful of times. The chain has TRBV13 and TRBJ1-1, with TRBD1 as a possible D gene (6 bases). This CDR3 is 16 amino acids long. Trimming stripped 5 bases from V and 0 bases from J, with 16 bases between. Germline V gene sequence: CDR1 PRHDT, CDR2 FYEKMQ (reference sequence). The CDR3 DNA is TGTGCCAGCAGCCCGGACCCGGGACACTTGAACACTGAAGCTTTCTTT. It is translated as CASSPDPGHLNTEAFF. Full variable domain (outside the CDR3, taken from reference TRBV13 and TRBJ1-1): AAGVIQSPRHLIKEKRETATLKCYPIPRHDTVYWYQQGPGQDPQFLISFYEKMQSDKGSIPDRFSAQQFSDYHSELNMSSLELGDSALYFCASSPDPGHLNTEAFFGQGTRLTVV.

The chain combines TRBV27 with TRBJ1-6; D unresolved. V lost 2 bases, J lost 0 bases, and 8 bases lay in between. Germline CDR1 and CDR2: MNHEY and SMNVEV (reference sequence). The CDR3 consists of 16 residues. The CDR3 protein is CASSLRSSSYNSPLHF. As DNA, the CDR3 is TGTGCCAGCAGTTTAAGGTCTAGCTCCTATAATTCACCCCTCCACTTT.

J is TRBJ2-1 and V is TRBV19; D may match TRBD1 or TRBD2 (5 bases each). Germline-derived CDR1 and CDR2 are LNHDA and SQIVND (reference sequence). The CDR3 has 15 amino acids. V was cut by 1 base and J by 2 bases, with 9 bases left in between. The CDR3 reads CASSIVPGPYNEQFF. The CDR3 DNA reads TGTGCCAGTAGTATAGTTCCGGGACCCTACAATGAGCAGTTCTTC.

V usage is TRBV7-2 and J usage is TRBJ2-1; D possibly matches TRBD1 or TRBD2 (7 bases each). Trimming took 3 bases from V and 2 from J, leaving 14 bases between them. In germline, CDR1 is SGHTA, CDR2 FQGNSA. This CDR3 has 16 amino acids. The CDR3 here is CASSFPGGATYNEQFF. CDR3 nucleotide sequence: TGTGCCAGCAGCTTCCCAGGGGGGGCCACCTACAATGAGCAGTTCTTC. The variable domain in full, completed from reference TRBV7-2 and TRBJ2-1, reads GAGVSQSPSNKVTEKGKDVELRCDPISGHTALYWYRQSLGQGLEFLIYFQGNSAPDKSGLPSDRFSAERTGGSVSTLTIQRTQQEDSAVYLCASSFPGGATYNEQFFGPGTRLTVL.

The J gene is TRBJ2-2, the V gene TRBV19, with D unclear. The CDR3 contains 11 residues. Germline V gives CDR1 LNHDA, CDR2 SQIVND (reference sequence). The V end was cut by 4 bases, the J end by 7 bases, with 4 bases between. The chain's CDR3 is CASSRYGELFF. DNA for the CDR3: TGTGCCAGTAGTAGGTACGGGGAGCTGTTTTTT.

V and J are TRBV4-1 and TRBJ1-1; 9 nucleotides agree with TRBD1. The CDR3 extends over 15 amino acids. The germline V gene has CDR1 MGHRA and CDR2 YSYEKL. The V gene end was trimmed by 3 bases and the J gene end by 1 base; junction bases not matched to a gene: 3. Here the CDR3 reads CASSHRDRANTEAFF. The CDR3 DNA is TGCGCCAGCAGCCACCGGGACAGGGCGAACACTGAAGCTTTCTTT.

V and J are TRBV19 and TRBJ1-5; the D is unclear. CDR3 length: 15 residues. Germline V gives CDR1 LNHDA, CDR2 SQIVND (reference sequence). V was cut by 1 base and J by 6 bases, with 13 bases left in between. This chain's CDR3 is CASSIVALTTQPQHF. The CDR3 DNA is TGTGCCAGTAGTATAGTGGCCCTGACGACTCAGCCCCAGCATTTT.